A single sample gave rise to the 20 T cell receptor beta chains below, sequenced in a study of T cells in Graves' hyperthyroidism and ophthalmopathy. The source material, RNA transcripts, was used to amplify TCR beta CDR3 regions. An initial round of RT-PCR targeting the TCR CDR3 relied on the HTBI primer set. TCRdb re-called the multiplex PCR reads through MiXCR, storing one row per CDR3 protein. The sample records about 210,000 distinct CDR3 sequences, approximately 20% being singletons. The sequenced sample was blood. These receptors all stem from a man in his forties with Graves' hyperthyroidism.

Ten or more counts support this clonotype. The chain carries TRBV28 and TRBJ1-1; 8 bases are shared with TRBD1. The CDR3 is made up of 16 amino acids. CDR1 MDHEN and CDR2 SYDVKM come from the germline V gene. The V gene end was trimmed by 5 bases and the J gene end by 1 base; junction bases not matched to a gene: 9. For the CDR3, the DNA is TGTGCCAGCAGTGAGAAACAGGGGGATCCGAACACTGAAGCTTTCTTT. The encoded protein is CASSEKQGDPNTEAFF.

Of note for this clonotype: The junction does not match germline at one end; this may be a read error. V is TRBV28 and J is TRBJ2-1; 9 nucleotides line up with TRBD2. Germline V gives CDR1 MDHEN, CDR2 SYDVKM. The CDR3 spans 16 residues. CDR3 sequence reads: CASSLSREGFYDEQFF. The CDR3 DNA sequence: TGTGCCAGCAGCTTGTCGCGGGAGGGATTCTACGATGAGCAGTTCTTC.

This clonotype was recorded many times. The CDR3: CASSSRTGGVLNEKLFF. The CDR3 DNA reads as TGTGCCAGCAGTTCTAGGACAGGGGGTGTCCTAAATGAAAAACTGTTTTTT. This rearrangement joins TRBV12-3 or TRBV12-4 to TRBJ1-4; 10 nucleotides align to TRBD1. The CDR3 sequence is 17 residues long. The V segment lost 4 bases and the J segment 5 bases; nucleotides outside the gene matches: 10.

CDR3 residues: CASSVGASGRITEAFF. The CDR3 nucleotides are TGTGCCAGCAGCGTAGGGGCGAGCGGACGGATCACTGAAGCTTTCTTT. V usage is TRBV9 and J usage is TRBJ1-1, with D unresolved. The CDR3 has 16 residues. The germline CDR1 and CDR2 sequences are SGDLS and YYNGEE. Deletions cut 0 bases from V and 4 bases from J, with 16 bases between.

This clonotype was seen many times. The CDR3 DNA reads as TGTGCCAGCACCGTCCTCTCGAATGGGGCCAACGTCCTGACTTTC. This codes for CASTVLSNGANVLTF. The J gene is TRBJ2-6, the V gene TRBV3-1; D is ambiguous. The germline CDR1 and CDR2 sequences are LGHDT and YNNKEL (reference sequence). The V gene lost 7 bases and the J gene lost 3 bases, with 13 bases spanning the gap. The CDR3 runs to 15 residues.

This clonotype was seen many times. The genes are TRBV7-2 and TRBJ2-5; 9 bases line up with TRBD2. The trim removed 5 bases at V and 4 bases at J, leaving 8 bases unmatched. Looked up from germline, CDR1 is SGHTA and CDR2 is FQGNSA. CDR3 length: 15 residues. For the CDR3, the DNA is TGTGCCAGCAGCATGCAGCGGGGGGATGGAGAGACCCAGTACTTC. Encoded protein: CASSMQRGDGETQYF.

Many counts were recorded for this clonotype. The chain carries TRBV6-2 or TRBV6-3 and TRBJ2-5; 11 nucleotides line up with TRBD2. CDR3 length: 14 amino acids. Trimming cost V 6 bases and J 6 bases; bases outside gene matches: 6. Germline CDR1 MNHEY, CDR2 SVGEGT. The CDR3 bases are TGTGCCAGCAGGCGTAGCGGGGGGGCGAAGACCCAGTACTTC. It yields the protein CASRRSGGAKTQYF.

A few counts support this clonotype. This sequence joins TRBV5-1 and TRBJ1-2; D perhaps matches TRBD1 (5 bases). Germline V gene data show CDR1 as SGHRS and CDR2 as YFSETQ. V lost 0 bases to trimming and J lost 3 bases, with 12 bases between them. The CDR3 totals 15 residues. The DNA for the CDR3 is TGCGCCAGCAGCTTGGGCGAGGGGCTGGACTATGGCTACACCTTC. Its translation is CASSLGEGLDYGYTF.

There are many counts of this clonotype. V and J are TRBV15 and TRBJ2-7, with D possibly matching TRBD2 (5 bases). Trimming stripped 4 bases from V and 5 bases from J, with 15 bases between. The germline V gene encodes CDR1 LNHNV and CDR2 YYDKDF (reference sequence). The CDR3 extends over 14 amino acids. DNA for the CDR3: TGTGCCACCAGCACCGCCGGGCCGCGGGACGAGCAGTACTTC. Translating gives CATSTAGPRDEQYF.

Ten or more counts support this clonotype. The chain couples TRBV27 to TRBJ2-3, with a weak D call TRBD1 (6 bases). CDR1 and CDR2 (germline): MNHEY, SMNVEV (reference sequence). The length of the CDR3 is 18 residues. The V and J ends lost 1 base and 2 bases respectively, with 19 bases between them. CDR3 coding DNA: TGTGCCAGCAGTTTATACCTGGGTAGACAGGTTATCACAGATACGCAGTATTTT. Protein product: CASSLYLGRQVITDTQYF.

This clonotype was seen at least ten times. The chain is built from TRBV12-3 or TRBV12-4 and TRBJ2-5, with a tentative D call TRBD1 (6 bases). The CDR3 extends over 17 amino acids. Trimming removed 1 base from V and 2 bases from J, with 17 bases in between. CDR3 residues: CASSLGQGIGRQETQYF. CDR3 nucleotide sequence: TGTGCCAGCAGTTTAGGGCAGGGGATCGGCAGGCAAGAGACCCAGTACTTC.

This clonotype occurred many times. The V gene is TRBV11-2, the J gene TRBJ2-7, with D possibly TRBD2 on 7 matching bases. Trimming took 4 bases from V and 3 from J, leaving 13 bases between them. This CDR3 has 14 residues. The V gene's germline CDR1 is SGHAT and CDR2 FQNNGV. CDR3 in DNA: TGTGCCAGCAGCTGGAGGGGGGGGAACTACGAGCAGTACTTC. This encodes CASSWRGGNYEQYF.

V gene TRBV4-2 combines with J gene TRBJ2-1; 9 bases are a match to TRBD2. The junction had 10 bases not matched to a gene; V was cut back by 4 bases and J by 6 bases. Germline-derived CDR1 and CDR2 are LGHNA and YNFKEQ. The CDR3 sequence is 16 residues long. This CDR3 is CASSPEGGGAINEQFF. CDR3 nucleotides: TGTGCCAGCAGCCCCGAGGGCGGGGGGGCCATCAATGAGCAGTTCTTC.

This clonotype has at least ten counts. J is TRBJ2-7 and V is TRBV10-3; D is perhaps TRBD2 (5 bases). CDR1 is ENHRY, CDR2 SYGVKD, per germline. This CDR3 contains 15 residues. Trimming cost V 6 bases and J 2 bases, with 17 bases left between them. The CDR3 DNA follows: TGTGCCATCAGGAGTCCGGTGGACTGGACCTACGAGCAGTACTTC. Translation: CAIRSPVDWTYEQYF.

This clonotype appeared many times. This chain links TRBV28 with TRBJ1-2; 11 bases align to TRBD1. The CDR3 is made up of 16 amino acids. Germline CDR1 is MDHEN and CDR2 is SYDVKM. The ends lost 4 bases at V and 3 bases at J; junction bases unmatched: 7. The CDR3 DNA is TGTGCCAGCAGTTCAAAACCGGGACAGGGGGACTATGGCTACACCTTC. This sequence encodes CASSSKPGQGDYGYTF.

This clonotype was seen at least ten times. This rearrangement joins TRBV6-1 to TRBJ2-2; D gene unclear. CDR1 is MNHNS, CDR2 SASEGT, per germline. V was trimmed by 7 bases and J by 10 bases, leaving 7 bases between them. CDR3 length equals 10 residues. The CDR3 here is CASNTEELFF. The CDR3 DNA is TGTGCCAGCAATACAGAGGAGCTGTTTTTT.

This clonotype has at least ten counts. V usage is TRBV27 and J usage is TRBJ2-2; D call uncertain. CDR1 and CDR2 (germline): MNHEY, SMNVEV (reference sequence). V gave up 4 bases and J gave up 3 bases, with 3 bases separating them. This CDR3 spans 12 amino acids. CDR3 amino acids: CASSSDTGELFF. Written as DNA, the CDR3 is TGTGCCAGCAGTTCCGACACCGGGGAGCTGTTTTTT.

There are many counts of this clonotype. In DNA form, the CDR3 reads TGTGCCAGCAGTTCTAGGCGCTACGAGCAGTACTTC. Protein sequence: CASSSRRYEQYF. The V and J genes are TRBV28 and TRBJ2-7; no firm D call. Germline-derived CDR1 and CDR2 are MDHEN and SYDVKM. With 4 bases removed from V and 3 bases from J, the gap between germline ends came to 7 bases. The CDR3 runs 12 residues.

This clonotype came up many times. V gene TRBV5-1 combines with J gene TRBJ1-1; TRBD1 matches at 7 bases. The CDR3 consists of 14 residues. Per the germline V gene, CDR1 is SGHRS and CDR2 is YFSETQ. J gave up 5 bases and V 1 base, and 5 bases lay outside the gene matches. The CDR3 reads CASSLQGDGTEAFF. The CDR3 DNA follows: TGCGCCAGCAGCTTGCAGGGGGATGGGACTGAAGCTTTCTTT.

The sample holds many counts of this clonotype. The chain uses TRBV18 and TRBJ2-7; 9 bases line up with TRBD1. Trimming cost V 3 bases and J 3 bases; bases outside gene matches: 9. This CDR3 is 16 amino acids long. The germline gives CDR1 KGHSH, CDR2 LQKENI. The CDR3 nucleotides read TGTGCCAGCTCACCGTCCGGGACAGGGCAGCTCTACGAGCAGTACTTC. It encodes CASSPSGTGQLYEQYF. Based on the CDR3 plus reference TRBV18 and TRBJ2-7, the full variable domain is NAGVMQNPRHLVRRRGQEARLRCSPMKGHSHVYWYRQLPEEGLKFMVYLQKENIIDESGMPKERFSAEFPKEGPSILRIQQVVRGDSAAYFCASSPSGTGQLYEQYFGPGTRLTVT.